The 28 T cell receptor beta chains in this list originate from one sample, sequenced in a study of T-cell memory formation after mild COVID-19. TCRdb reanalysed the 5' RACE reads using MiXCR and keeps one entry per CDR3 protein. The sample consists of some 160,000 distinct CDR3 sequences, 30% to 35% of them appearing once. Sequencing was performed on PBMCs or a T cell subset sorted from them (not recorded which). Receptors were obtained from an adult woman who had mild COVID-19 (a few samples of this study predate the infection). Cell type and time point are not known.

The rearrangement joins TRBV14 to TRBJ2-7; 9 bases are shared with TRBD2. V was clipped by 1 base and J by 2 bases; unmatched bases: 3. This CDR3 is built from 15 residues. Germline V gives CDR1 SGHDN, CDR2 FVKESK. The CDR3 region is CASSQVLAGTYEQYF. The DNA of the CDR3 is TGTGCCAGCAGCCAAGTCCTAGCGGGAACCTACGAGCAGTACTTC.

The rearrangement links TRBV20-1 to TRBJ2-3; D gene uncertain. This CDR3 comprises 14 residues. Germline values: CDR1 DFQATT, CDR2 SNEGSKA (reference sequence). V gave up 5 bases and J gave up 2 bases, with 14 bases separating them. CDR3 nucleotide sequence: TGCAGTGCTTTACGCCGCCCGAACACAGATACGCAGTATTTT. Translation: CSALRRPNTDTQYF.

This clonotype appeared a few times. V usage is TRBV7-2 and J usage is TRBJ2-2; D is possibly TRBD2 (5 bases). V dropped 1 base and J dropped 7 bases, with 10 bases sitting between them. CDR1 and CDR2 (germline): SGHTA, FQGNSA. The CDR3 length is 14 residues. In nucleotides, the CDR3 is TGTGCCAGCAGCTTAGAGAGGGCCGGCGGGGAGCTGTTTTTT. Its protein is CASSLERAGGELFF.

The chain is built from TRBV7-9 and TRBJ2-1, with no clear D. Looked up from germline, CDR1 is SEHNR and CDR2 is FQNEAQ (reference sequence). The CDR3 has 14 amino acids. Between the trimmed V and J ends, which lost 5 bases and 7 bases, there was a span of 15 bases. CDR3 protein: CASSPGPYANEQFF. The CDR3, as DNA: TGTGCCAGCAGCCCGGGCCCCTATGCTAATGAGCAGTTCTTC.

The chain is built from TRBV7-2 and TRBJ1-2; 8 bases match TRBD1. V was pared by 5 bases and J by 10 bases, with 6 bases of the junction left unmatched. The germline gives CDR1 SGHTA, CDR2 FQGNSA. This CDR3 is 12 amino acids long. The CDR3: CASSGTGQDYTF. The CDR3 DNA reads as TGTGCCAGCAGCGGGACGGGACAGGACTACACCTTC.

This clonotype was detected a few times. CDR3 nucleotides: TGTGCCAGCAGCTTCGGACAGGGGGCAGGAGAGACCCAGTACTTC. Residues: CASSFGQGAGETQYF. This rearrangement joins TRBV7-2 to TRBJ2-5; 11 bases are a match to TRBD1. V lost 3 bases to trimming and J lost 4 bases; unmatched junction nucleotides: 4. Germline V gene data show CDR1 as SGHTA and CDR2 as FQGNSA. The length of the CDR3 is 15 residues.

This clonotype was recorded a few times. This chain joins TRBV27 and TRBJ2-7; 8 bases are shared with TRBD1. V shed 5 bases, J shed 3 bases, and the junction held 15 bases outside the gene matches. The CDR3 is 17 amino acids. CDR1 and CDR2 (germline): MNHEY, SMNVEV (reference sequence). CDR3 in DNA: TGTGCCAGCAGTCCCTACGAACCGCGGACAGGGATCTACGAGCAGTACTTC. Amino acid sequence: CASSPYEPRTGIYEQYF.

This clonotype was seen many times. The gene calls are TRBV3-1 and TRBJ2-3; D uncertain. V was shortened by 5 bases and J by 0 bases, with 6 bases between the two germline ends. Germline assignment: CDR1 LGHDT and CDR2 YNNKEL (reference sequence). The CDR3 totals 13 residues. CDR3 coding DNA: TGTGCCAGCAGCTTAACTAGCACAGATACGCAGTATTTT. Its translation is CASSLTSTDTQYF.

The rearrangement links TRBV25-1 to TRBJ2-1, with 8 bases identical to TRBD1. V dropped 3 bases and J dropped 5; count of bases not matched to a gene: 9. From germline, CDR1 is MGHDK and CDR2 SYGVNS. This CDR3 is built from 16 residues. Written as DNA, the CDR3 is TGTGCCAGCAGTGAGGGGATCCGGGACAGGAACAATGAGCAGTTCTTC. It codes for CASSEGIRDRNNEQFF.

The table lists this clonotype with a few counts. The V gene is TRBV25-1, the J gene TRBJ2-3, with no clear D. The CDR3 contains 11 residues. The germline gives CDR1 MGHDK, CDR2 SYGVNS. Trimming took 5 bases from V and 5 from J, leaving 5 bases between them. This CDR3 reads CASSRRDTQYF. CDR3 DNA sequence: TGTGCCAGCAGTCGTAGAGATACGCAGTATTTT.

J is TRBJ2-7 and V is TRBV2; no definite D call. V was clipped by 3 bases and J by 3 bases, with 9 bases between them. CDR1 and CDR2 (germline): SNHLY, FYNNEI. This CDR3 has 13 residues. The CDR3, as DNA: TGTGCCAGCAGTGAGGCACTTTTCTACGAGCAGTACTTC. It specifies CASSEALFYEQYF.

The V call is TRBV4-3, the J call TRBJ1-1; TRBD1 is a possible D gene (5 bases). Germline CDR1 is LGHNA and CDR2 is YSLEER. V was shortened by 4 bases and J by 3 bases, with 18 bases between the two germline ends. The CDR3 sequence is 16 residues long. The CDR3 nucleotides read TGCGCCAGCAGCCTAAGGGGAACCCAACCGTACACTGAAGCTTTCTTT. Protein: CASSLRGTQPYTEAFF.

The chain is built from TRBV6-8 and TRBJ2-1; 14 bases fit TRBD2. Germline-derived CDR1 and CDR2 are MNHGY and SAAAGT. The CDR3 is 20 residues long. The V segment lost 5 bases and the J segment 0 bases; nucleotides outside the gene matches: 12. CDR3 nucleotides: TGTGCCAGCAGTCCCGACCCGGGACTAGCGGGGGATAACTCCTACAATGAGCAGTTCTTC. Protein: CASSPDPGLAGDNSYNEQFF.

In its sample, this clonotype was seen a few times. The chain is built from TRBV7-9 and TRBJ1-3; no reliable D call. The CDR3 totals 14 residues. Germline loops: CDR1 SEHNR, CDR2 FQNEAQ (reference sequence). Between the trimmed V and J ends, which lost 5 bases and 0 bases, there was a span of 8 bases. The CDR3 region has the DNA TGTGCCAGCAGCCCCAGAGTCTCTGGAAACACCATATATTTT. It is translated as CASSPRVSGNTIYF.

The V and J genes are TRBV6-5 and TRBJ1-1; D uncertain. The ends were cut back, 6 bases at V and 10 bases at J, with 21 bases in the middle. Germline V gene lookup returns CDR1 MNHEY and CDR2 SVGAGI. The CDR3 covers 14 residues. In nucleotides, the CDR3 is TGTGCCAGCAGAGAATATGAGGGCCGGGGTGTAGCTTTCTTT. Its protein is CASREYEGRGVAFF.

The CDR3 loop is CASSLAGASFFSYGYTF. The CDR3 nucleotides are TGTGCCAGCAGCTTAGCCGGGGCGAGTTTTTTTAGCTATGGCTACACCTTC. V gene TRBV7-8 combines with J gene TRBJ1-2; D is possibly TRBD1 (5 bases). V was trimmed by 0 bases and J by 4 bases, leaving 18 bases between them. The CDR3 consists of 17 residues. Germline CDR1 SGHVS, CDR2 FQNEAQ.

The chain recombines TRBV12-3 or TRBV12-4 with TRBJ2-5; D gene unclear. This CDR3 is 14 amino acids long. The germline V and J ends were trimmed by 6 bases and 5 bases, with 16 bases remaining between them. The DNA of the CDR3 is TGTGCCAGCAGGCTTGGGTCCTTCAAGGAGACCCAGTACTTC. It specifies CASRLGSFKETQYF.

The V and J genes are TRBV6-1 and TRBJ1-2, with no clear D. The CDR3 contains 13 residues. The V gene's germline CDR1 is MNHNS and CDR2 SASEGT. The V end was cut by 3 bases, the J end by 4 bases, with 9 bases between. The CDR3 reads CASSDVPIYGYTF. For the CDR3, the DNA is TGTGCCAGCAGTGATGTACCGATCTATGGCTACACCTTC.

This clonotype showed up just a few times. The chain combines TRBV12-3 or TRBV12-4 with TRBJ1-1; D possibly corresponds to TRBD1 (6 bases). Between the trimmed V and J ends, which lost 1 base and 0 bases, there was a span of 9 bases. The CDR3 is 15 residues long. The CDR3 sequence is CASSLDEGVNTEAFF. The CDR3 nucleotides read TGTGCCAGCAGTTTAGATGAGGGGGTGAACACTGAAGCTTTCTTT.

The rearrangement links TRBV3-1 to TRBJ2-2; unclear D gene. The germline V and J ends were trimmed by 6 bases and 0 bases, with 14 bases remaining between them. The CDR3 extends over 16 amino acids. Germline V lookup: CDR1 LGHDT, CDR2 YNNKEL (reference sequence). The CDR3 region has the DNA TGTGCCAGCAGACCGTACGGCCATCCGAACACCGGGGAGCTGTTTTTT. This translates into CASRPYGHPNTGELFF.

V is TRBV6-6 and J is TRBJ2-2; D might be TRBD1 or TRBD2, each matching 6 bases. The germline CDR1 and CDR2 sequences are MNHNY and SVGAGI (reference sequence). Trimming pared 0 bases from V and 4 bases from J, leaving 12 bases between. The CDR3 has 16 residues. CDR3 coding DNA: TGTGCCAGCAGTTACTCAAACAGGGAGGCCACCGGGGAGCTGTTTTTT. This codes for CASSYSNREATGELFF.

Only one count was recorded for this clonotype. This chain uses TRBV11-3 with TRBJ2-7, with D possibly TRBD2 on 5 matching bases. This CDR3 has 13 residues. In germline, CDR1 is SGHNT, CDR2 YENEEA. With 4 bases removed from V and 7 bases from J, the gap between germline ends came to 14 bases. CDR3 DNA sequence: TGTGCCAGCAGCTCCCCTAGGACTTGGGAGCAGTACTTC. This codes for CASSSPRTWEQYF.

The chain has TRBV21-1 and TRBJ1-4; no DNA check was done on the table's D call, TRBD1. TRBV21-1 is tagged as a pseudogene. The CDR3 is 16 amino acids. The CDR3 bases are TGTGCCAGCAGCAAAGTTCGGGAAGGGGTGGACGAAAAACTGTTTTTT. It codes for CASSKVREGVDEKLFF.

This clonotype was seen more than once but under ten times. For the CDR3, the DNA is TGTGCCAGCAGTTACTCCGGGGACGTAAATGAAGAGACCCAGTACTTC. It translates to CASSYSGDVNEETQYF. The chain joins TRBV6-6 to TRBJ2-5; D tentatively reads TRBD1 or TRBD2 (5 bases each). V was pared by 0 bases and J by 3 bases, with 14 bases between. This CDR3 contains 16 residues. Germline V gene data show CDR1 as MNHNY and CDR2 as SVGAGI (reference sequence).

The chain uses TRBV21-1 and TRBJ1-2. TRBV21-1 represents a pseudogene. This CDR3 has 14 amino acids. The CDR3 DNA is TGTGCCAGCAGCAAAGAGGAGGTGTACTATGGCTACACCTTC. It encodes CASSKEEVYYGYTF.

This chain links TRBV20-1 with TRBJ2-1; TRBD2 might be the D (7 bases). The CDR3 is made up of 18 amino acids. The ends were cut back, 6 bases at V and 4 bases at J, with 28 bases in the middle. Looked up from germline, CDR1 is DFQATT and CDR2 is SNEGSKA (reference sequence). CDR3 nucleotide sequence: TGCAGTGCCCGGGGGCCTAGCGGACGTACCCAAATATACAATGAGCAGTTCTTC. Translation gives CSARGPSGRTQIYNEQFF.

The V call is TRBV7-9, the J call TRBJ2-5; TRBD2 is a possible D gene (5 bases). The CDR3 length is 17 residues. The germline V gene has CDR1 SEHNR and CDR2 FQNEAQ (reference sequence). V dropped 5 bases and J dropped 1 base, with 20 bases sitting between them. CDR3 sequence: CASSHPEARTFQETQYF. DNA for the CDR3: TGTGCCAGCAGCCATCCGGAGGCCAGGACCTTCCAAGAGACCCAGTACTTC.

The gene calls are TRBV12-3 or TRBV12-4 and TRBJ1-2; 10 bases are a match to TRBD1. V gave up 7 bases and J gave up 3 bases; unmatched junction bases: 8. This CDR3 region has 15 residues. Here the CDR3 reads CASNGGTGEHYGYTF. For the CDR3, the DNA is TGTGCCAGCAACGGGGGGACAGGGGAGCACTATGGCTACACCTTC.